This passage covers 10 T cell receptor beta chains from one sample sequenced in a study of shared clonotypes between healthy human individuals. The table came from immunoSEQ multiplex PCR; TCRdb's copy has only in-frame clones and leaves some out. The sample holds approximately 980,000 clones; approximately 80% are singletons and the top ten take roughly 1.5%. The specimen was memory CD4+ T cells sorted from blood. Documented subset: CD45RA-negative fraction. These receptor sequences come from a man aged 18 to 35 in good health.

The J gene is TRBJ2-1, the V gene TRBV4-1, with D unresolved. V gave up 3 bases and J gave up 0 bases, with 15 bases separating them. Germline values: CDR1 MGHRA, CDR2 YSYEKL. The CDR3 spans 17 residues. This CDR3 is CASSQPPGESSYNEQFF. The DNA of the CDR3 is TGCGCCAGCAGCCAGCCCCCCGGCGAGAGCTCCTACAATGAGCAGTTCTTC.

V gene TRBV25-1 combines with J gene TRBJ2-7, with D unclear. This CDR3 has 12 amino acids. CDR1 is MGHDK, CDR2 SYGVNS, per germline. Trimming removed 5 bases at V and 4 bases at J, with 9 bases between. CDR3 amino acids: CASSPQPYEQYF. CDR3 coding DNA: TGTGCCAGCAGTCCCCAGCCGTACGAGCAGTACTTC.

The rearrangement uses TRBV5-6 and TRBJ2-3; D unclear. The CDR3 consists of 12 residues. V was pared by 6 bases and J by 5 bases, with 10 bases between. Germline V gene sequence: CDR1 SGHDT, CDR2 YYEEEE. The CDR3 reads CASTYGGDTQYF. As DNA, the CDR3 is TGTGCCAGCACCTACGGTGGAGATACGCAGTATTTT.

A few counts support this clone. The CDR3 reads CASSMSSLRNTGELFF. DNA of the CDR3: TGTGCCAGCAGCATGTCTAGCCTTCGGAACACCGGGGAGCTGTTTTTT. The rearrangement uses TRBV5-6 and TRBJ2-2; D is perhaps TRBD2 (5 bases). CDR1 is SGHDT, CDR2 YYEEEE, per germline. CDR3 length: 16 amino acids. Trimming took 4 bases from V and 1 from J, leaving 14 bases between them.

The chain combines TRBV7-9 with TRBJ1-4, with 8 nucleotides matching TRBD1. CDR3 length: 15 residues. Germline V gene lookup returns CDR1 SEHNR and CDR2 FQNEAQ (reference sequence). After removal of 1 base from V and 5 bases from J, the junction contained 3 bases not matched to a gene. In DNA, the CDR3 is TGTGCCAGCAGCTTAGTTCGGACAGGGAATGAAAAACTGTTTTTT. Residues: CASSLVRTGNEKLFF.

Note on this clone: One end of the junction does not line up with germline, which may come from a read error. The rearrangement links TRBV18 to TRBJ2-4; 8 positions agree with TRBD2. This CDR3 spans 17 amino acids. Germline V gene lookup returns CDR1 KGHSH and CDR2 LQKENI. The CDR3 bases are TGTGCCAGCTCCCCACGGGAGGGCGTCACAAAATGGAACATTCAGTACTTC. Its translation: CASSPREGVTKWNIQYF. Supplemented by reference TRBV18 and TRBJ2-4, the full variable domain reads NAGVMQNPRHLVRRRGQEARLRCSPMKGHSHVYWYRQLPEEGLKFMVYLQKENIIDESGMPKERFSAEFPKEGPSILRIQQVVRGDSAAYFCASSPREGVTKWNIQYFGAGTRLSVL.

The chain is built from TRBV28 and TRBJ2-3, with no clear D. V gave up 8 bases and J gave up 5 bases, with 17 bases separating them. The CDR3 covers 14 residues. The germline V gene has CDR1 MDHEN and CDR2 SYDVKM. CDR3 protein: CASLGRPNRDTQYF. DNA of the CDR3: TGTGCCAGCCTCGGACGACCTAATCGAGATACGCAGTATTTT.

This clone showed up just a few times. The chain employs TRBV4-1 and TRBJ1-6; D gene ambiguous. This CDR3 has 12 amino acids. Per the germline V gene, CDR1 is MGHRA and CDR2 is YSYEKL. V shed 4 bases and J shed 8 bases, with 6 bases lying between them. As DNA, the CDR3 is TGCGCCAGCAGCCCCCTGGATTCACCCCTCCACTTT. Protein sequence: CASSPLDSPLHF.

The chain links TRBV10-3 to TRBJ2-3; D remains ambiguous. Trimming left V 0 bases short and J 6 bases short, with 10 bases between. The CDR3 totals 14 residues. Germline V gene lookup returns CDR1 ENHRY and CDR2 SYGVKD. The CDR3 coding sequence is TGTGCCATCAGTGAGTCGCTGACGATGGATACGCAGTATTTT. Encoded protein: CAISESLTMDTQYF.

The chain employs TRBV30 and TRBJ2-3, with 7 bases matching TRBD1. Germline loops: CDR1 GTSNPN, CDR2 SVGIG (reference sequence). J was trimmed by 1 base and V by 5 bases; bases with no gene match: 0. The CDR3 contains 12 residues. The CDR3 region is CAWGQGTDTQYF. The CDR3, as DNA: TGTGCCTGGGGACAGGGCACAGATACGCAGTATTTT.